The 29 T cell receptor beta chains presented below share a single source sample, sequenced in a study of T cell responses to AZD1222 COVID-19 vaccine. TCRdb keeps only in-frame clones here, not all; method: immunoSEQ multiplex PCR. The sample lists 80,000 to 100,000 clones, roughly 88% occurring once. Sequencing used peripheral blood, obtained on day 0 of AZD1222 vaccination. Every receptor here comes from an adult in good health.

V is TRBV25-1 and J is TRBJ1-2, with D tentatively TRBD1 (6 bases). Germline V CDR1 and CDR2: MGHDK, SYGVNS. This CDR3 has 15 residues. The V end lost 2 bases, the J end lost 2 bases, and 12 bases lay between the germline ends. This CDR3 reads CASSEVQGLNYGYTF. CDR3 sequence (DNA): TGTGCCAGCAGTGAAGTTCAGGGGTTAAACTATGGCTACACCTTC.

This rearrangement joins TRBV4-1 to TRBJ1-6; no clear D. This CDR3 comprises 13 residues. Trimming cost V 2 bases and J 6 bases, with 5 bases left between them. Germline CDR1 is MGHRA and CDR2 is YSYEKL. The DNA of the CDR3 is TGCGCCAGCAGCCAAATCAGTAATTCACCCCTCCACTTT. It yields the protein CASSQISNSPLHF.

This clone is a singleton in its sample. The chain employs TRBV10-3 and TRBJ1-4; D is undetermined. Germline-derived CDR1 and CDR2 are ENHRY and SYGVKD. Trimming left V 2 bases short and J 6 bases short, with 7 bases between. The CDR3 runs 13 residues. CDR3 protein: CAISERLYEKLFF. The CDR3 nucleotides read TGTGCCATCAGTGAGCGACTTTATGAAAAACTGTTTTTT.

The chain couples TRBV7-8 to TRBJ1-5, with 7 bases aligning to TRBD1. The CDR3 runs to 15 residues. Trimming cost V 1 base and J 4 bases; bases outside gene matches: 4. The V gene's germline CDR1 is SGHVS and CDR2 FQNEAQ. The CDR3 protein is CASSLGQGRNQPQHF. CDR3 bases: TGTGCCAGCAGCTTAGGACAGGGAAGAAATCAGCCCCAGCATTTT. Variable domain in full (rest from reference TRBV7-8 and TRBJ1-5): GAGVSQSPRYKVAKRGQDVALRCDPISGHVSLFWYQQALGQGPEFLTYFQNEAQLDKSGLPSDRFFAERPEGSVSTLKIQRTQQEDSAVYLCASSLGQGRNQPQHFGDGTRLSIL.

The rearrangement joins TRBV3-1 (or the pseudogene TRBV3-2) to TRBJ2-5; D gene uncertain. The ends were cut back, 3 bases at V and 3 bases at J, with 14 bases in the middle. The CDR3 has 15 residues. Germline CDR1 is LGHDT and CDR2 is YNNKEL (reference sequence). CDR3 region: CASSHEWEVEETQYF. The CDR3 nucleotides are TGTGCCAGCAGCCATGAGTGGGAAGTGGAAGAGACCCAGTACTTC.

The chain carries TRBV28 and TRBJ1-1, with 8 positions matching TRBD1. CDR3 length: 14 amino acids. The V segment lost 4 bases and the J segment 1 base; nucleotides outside the gene matches: 2. The germline V gene has CDR1 MDHEN and CDR2 SYDVKM. The CDR3 sequence: CASSSGQGNTEAFF. The DNA of the CDR3 is TGTGCCAGCAGTTCCGGACAGGGGAACACTGAAGCTTTCTTT. The full variable domain, rest sourced from reference TRBV28 and TRBJ1-1, is DVKVTQSSRYLVKRTGEKVFLECVQDMDHENMFWYRQDPGLGLRLIYFSYDVKMKEKGDIPEGYSVSREKKERFSLILESASTNQTSMYLCASSSGQGNTEAFFGQGTRLTVV.

J is TRBJ1-3 and V is TRBV18; 8 bases agree with TRBD1. The CDR3 runs 15 residues. CDR1 and CDR2 from the germline V gene are KGHSH and LQKENI. The V gene end was trimmed by 3 bases and the J gene end by 8 bases; junction bases not matched to a gene: 9. In nucleotides, the CDR3 is TGTGCCAGCTCACCCGGGACAGGAGGCAGACACACCATATATTTT. It translates to CASSPGTGGRHTIYF.

J is TRBJ2-1 and V is TRBV2; a weak D match, TRBD2 (5 bases). Germline-derived CDR1 and CDR2 are SNHLY and FYNNEI. This CDR3 region has 14 residues. V lost 7 bases and J 2 bases, leaving 12 bases between the germline ends. The CDR3 reads CASTTAGAYNEQFF. For the CDR3, the DNA is TGTGCCAGCACCACCGCCGGGGCCTACAATGAGCAGTTCTTC.

The rearrangement uses TRBV6-5 and TRBJ1-3, with D unclear. The germline V gene has CDR1 MNHEY and CDR2 SVGAGI. The V gene lost 5 bases and the J gene lost 8 bases, with 10 bases spanning the gap. The CDR3 runs 12 residues. The CDR3 DNA follows: TGTGCCAGCAGTCTCGTCCGCTACACCATATATTTT. Translation gives CASSLVRYTIYF.

This clone was detected once. The chain carries TRBV11-2 and TRBJ2-3, with TRBD1 matching over 7 bases. In germline, CDR1 is SGHAT, CDR2 FQNNGV. V lost 5 bases to trimming and J lost 0 bases; unmatched junction nucleotides: 5. The CDR3 has 15 amino acids. The DNA of the CDR3 is TGTGCCAGCAGCAGTCGAGGGGGCAGCACAGATACGCAGTATTTT. Its protein is CASSSRGGSTDTQYF.

The chain uses TRBV25-1 and TRBJ2-5; TRBD1 matches at 8 bases. J gave up 2 bases and V 6 bases, and 8 bases lay outside the gene matches. From germline, CDR1 is MGHDK and CDR2 SYGVNS. The CDR3 covers 15 residues. The CDR3 loop is CASSDWGTGQETQYF. As DNA, the CDR3 is TGTGCCAGCAGCGACTGGGGGACAGGTCAAGAGACCCAGTACTTC.

The rearrangement joins TRBV5-4 to TRBJ2-3, with D tentatively TRBD2 (5 bases). Germline loops: CDR1 SGHNT, CDR2 YYREEE (reference sequence). The CDR3 is 14 amino acids. Trimming pared 2 bases from V and 2 bases from J, leaving 9 bases between. The DNA for the CDR3 is TGTGCCAGCAGCTTTTCGGGGTACACAGATACGCAGTATTTT. Encoded protein: CASSFSGYTDTQYF.

The gene calls are TRBV5-1 and TRBJ2-3, with D unresolved. V was clipped by 0 bases and J by 1 base, with 6 bases between them. This CDR3 is 14 amino acids long. Germline CDR1 and CDR2: SGHRS and YFSETQ. CDR3 nucleotides: TGCGCCAGCAGCTTGGAGGGTCGCACAGATACGCAGTATTTT. As protein: CASSLEGRTDTQYF.

J is TRBJ2-2 and V is TRBV10-3, with D possibly matching TRBD2 (5 bases). There are 13 residues in the CDR3. Germline values: CDR1 ENHRY, CDR2 SYGVKD. The V gene lost 2 bases and the J gene lost 6 bases, with 7 bases spanning the gap. The DNA of the CDR3 is TGTGCCATCAGTGAGGAGGGTTCCGGGGAGCTGTTTTTT. It specifies CAISEEGSGELFF.

The chain's CDR3 is CASSFLQGGSLGYTF. CDR3 nucleotides: TGTGCCAGCAGTTTTCTACAGGGTGGTTCCCTTGGCTACACCTTC. This chain links TRBV6-5 with TRBJ1-2; weak D call: TRBD1 (6 bases). V lost 4 bases, J lost 7 bases, and 19 bases lay in between. This CDR3 contains 15 residues. Germline CDR1 MNHEY, CDR2 SVGAGI.

This sequence joins TRBV10-3 and TRBJ1-2, with 7 bases identical to TRBD1. The junction had 12 bases not matched to a gene; V was cut back by 10 bases and J by 4 bases. Germline CDR1 ENHRY, CDR2 SYGVKD. The CDR3 totals 14 residues. The CDR3 reads CATTARGQSYGYTF. DNA of the CDR3: TGTGCCACAACCGCGAGGGGGCAAAGCTATGGCTACACCTTC.

The J gene is TRBJ1-5, the V gene TRBV18; no clear D gene. The germline gives CDR1 KGHSH, CDR2 LQKENI. Trimming took 3 bases from V and 2 from J, leaving 11 bases between them. This CDR3 has 15 amino acids. The CDR3 is CASSPAGLGNQPQHF. The CDR3 region has the DNA TGTGCCAGCTCACCGGCAGGATTAGGCAATCAGCCCCAGCATTTT. Variable domain in full (rest from reference TRBV18 and TRBJ1-5): NAGVMQNPRHLVRRRGQEARLRCSPMKGHSHVYWYRQLPEEGLKFMVYLQKENIIDESGMPKERFSAEFPKEGPSILRIQQVVRGDSAAYFCASSPAGLGNQPQHFGDGTRLSIL.

This clone occurred a few times. V and J are TRBV11-3 and TRBJ2-1; 12 bases agree with TRBD2. Germline V gene lookup returns CDR1 SGHNT and CDR2 YENEEA. The CDR3 has 14 amino acids. J gave up 12 bases and V 2 bases, and 5 bases lay outside the gene matches. In nucleotides, the CDR3 is TGTGCCAGCAGCTTAAAACTAGCGGGAGGTCGGCAGTTCTTC. It translates to CASSLKLAGGRQFF.

The chain recombines TRBV9 with TRBJ1-2; D may be TRBD1 (5 bases). Looked up from germline, CDR1 is SGDLS and CDR2 is YYNGEE. The CDR3 totals 13 residues. The V and J ends lost 3 bases and 5 bases respectively, with 11 bases between them. The CDR3 sequence is CASSARAPYGYTF. The CDR3 DNA follows: TGTGCCAGCAGCGCCAGGGCCCCATATGGCTACACCTTC.

In regard to this clone: This same CDR3 is encoded by further DNA sequences in the sample. The chain uses TRBV6-1 and TRBJ2-1; 13 bases are shared with TRBD2. CDR3 length: 15 amino acids. Unmatched junction bases numbered 0, after V lost 1 base and J lost 6 bases. Looked up from germline, CDR1 is MNHNS and CDR2 is SASEGT. CDR3 DNA sequence: TGTGCCAGCAGTGAAGGGACTAGCGGGAGCAATGAGCAGTTCTTC. Translated: CASSEGTSGSNEQFF.

The chain is built from TRBV19 and TRBJ2-3; TRBD2 matches 15 bases. V trimming: 7 bases; J trimming: 6 bases; junction bases outside the gene matches: 17. Germline CDR1 LNHDA, CDR2 SQIVND (reference sequence). This CDR3 has 19 amino acids. The CDR3 loop is CASTERTSGRARPGDTQYF. The CDR3 DNA reads TGTGCCAGTACCGAAAGGACTAGCGGGAGGGCCCGGCCTGGGGATACGCAGTATTTT. The full variable domain, completed using reference TRBV19 and TRBJ2-3, is DGGITQSPKYLFRKEGQNVTLSCEQNLNHDAMYWYRQDPGQGLRLIYYSQIVNDFQKGDIAEGYSVSREKKESFPLTVTSAQKNPTAFYLCASTERTSGRARPGDTQYFGPGTRLTVL.

V gene TRBV7-9 combines with J gene TRBJ2-1; 9 bases are a match to TRBD2. V lost 0 bases, J lost 7 bases, and 13 bases stayed unmatched. Germline CDR1 is SEHNR and CDR2 is FQNEAQ (reference sequence). The CDR3 consists of 18 residues. The CDR3 region has the DNA TGTGCCAGCAGCTTAGCCCCAGGGGCTAGCGGGACTCGAAATGAGCAGTTCTTC. Protein sequence: CASSLAPGASGTRNEQFF.

The rearrangement links TRBV3-1 (or the pseudogene TRBV3-2) to TRBJ1-6, with D unresolved. The CDR3 is 11 amino acids. V dropped 0 bases and J dropped 16 bases, with 7 bases sitting between them. Per the germline V gene, CDR1 is LGHDT and CDR2 is YNNKEL (reference sequence). The CDR3 protein is CASSQEGILHF. As DNA, the CDR3 is TGTGCCAGCAGCCAAGAGGGCATTCTCCACTTT.

This clone was detected only a few times. V gene TRBV2 combines with J gene TRBJ1-5; D ambiguous. V shed 8 bases and J shed 4 bases, with 12 bases lying between them. Germline-derived CDR1 and CDR2 are SNHLY and FYNNEI. The CDR3 is made up of 13 amino acids. The CDR3 is CASRVFENQPQHF. The CDR3 region has the DNA TGTGCCAGCCGGGTCTTCGAAAATCAGCCCCAGCATTTT.

The rearrangement links TRBV27 to TRBJ1-5, with 10 nucleotides matching TRBD1. The CDR3 loop spans 17 amino acids. V shed 7 bases, J shed 5 bases, and the junction held 14 bases outside the gene matches. Germline CDR1 is MNHEY and CDR2 is SMNVEV (reference sequence). CDR3 residues: CASIRDRGGLTDQPQHF. The CDR3 nucleotides are TGTGCCAGCATCAGGGACAGGGGAGGGTTGACTGATCAGCCCCAGCATTTT.

The chain joins TRBV27 to TRBJ1-4; 8 bases match TRBD1. Germline values: CDR1 MNHEY, CDR2 SMNVEV (reference sequence). The CDR3 runs to 13 residues. J lost 11 bases, V lost 5 bases, and 7 bases had no gene match. The CDR3 coding sequence is TGTGCCAGCAGTCAAGGGACAGGTTATAAACTGTTTTTT. This gives the protein CASSQGTGYKLFF. The variable domain in full, with the rest retrieved from reference TRBV27 and TRBJ1-4, is EAQVTQNPRYLITVTGKKLTVTCSQNMNHEYMSWYRQDPGLGLRQIYYSMNVEVTDKGDVPEGYKVSRKEKRNFPLILESPSPNQTSLYFCASSQGTGYKLFFGSGTQLSVL.

The chain uses TRBV12-3 or TRBV12-4 and TRBJ1-2; unclear D gene. V was trimmed by 6 bases and J by 0 bases, leaving 8 bases between them. The CDR3 has 13 amino acids. CDR3 sequence: CASSFYPNYGYTF. CDR3 in DNA: TGTGCCAGCAGCTTTTACCCTAACTATGGCTACACCTTC.

The gene calls are TRBV4-1 and TRBJ2-6; D may be TRBD2 (5 bases). The germline gives CDR1 MGHRA, CDR2 YSYEKL. The CDR3 has 17 amino acids. The V gene lost 1 base and the J gene lost 0 bases, with 10 bases spanning the gap. The CDR3 protein is CASSQVSAGSGANVLTF. CDR3 coding DNA: TGCGCCAGCAGCCAAGTAAGTGCGGGCTCTGGGGCCAACGTCCTGACTTTC.

The table lists this clone with a count of one. This chain joins TRBV7-9 and TRBJ2-1; D is possibly TRBD2 (6 bases). CDR1 is SEHNR, CDR2 FQNEAQ, per germline (reference sequence). V was cut by 1 base and J by 7 bases, with 14 bases left in between. The CDR3 runs 15 residues. The CDR3 is CASSLERGKTNEQFF. The CDR3 DNA sequence: TGTGCCAGCAGCTTAGAACGGGGGAAGACAAATGAGCAGTTCTTC.